This paragraph reports one T cell receptor beta chain. The data were taken from a study of T-cell memory formation after mild COVID-19. Germline-derived CDR1 and CDR2 are MGHRA and YSYEKL. The CDR3 length is 16 residues. Germline trimming cut 3 bases from V and 0 bases from J; bases unmatched to any gene: 7. One entry per CDR3 protein, called by TCRdb with MiXCR from the 5' RACE reads. The sample yields fewer than 650,000 distinct CDR3 sequences, roughly 21% seen once. Sequenced input: PBMCs or a T cell subset sorted from them (not recorded which). The receptor's source is an adult woman who had mild COVID-19 (a few samples of this study predate the infection). Cell type and time point are not known. This chain joins TRBV4-1 and TRBJ2-7; TRBD1 matches 8 bases. CDR3 DNA: TGCGCCAGCAGCCACCCACGGGACAGGAGCTCCTACGAGCAGTACTTC. Protein: CASSHPRDRSSYEQYF.